This T cell receptor beta chain is drawn from a study of T cell repertoires in cytomegalovirus infection. Study as a whole: Selected CMV epitopes included recently identified HLA-C-restricted ones as well as well-studied HLA-B-restricted ones. The public TCR beta signatures pointed to both CMV infection and matching HLA type.

To note about this clonotype: The antigen is undetermined.

CDR3 length: 14 residues. V was shortened by 4 bases and J by 2 bases, with 9 bases between the two germline ends. CDR1 and CDR2 from the germline V gene are KGHDR and SFDVKD. Study results and caveats: The response measured ex vivo was dominated by TCR beta clonotypes (HLA-C-restricted and CMV-specific).

TCRdb re-called the reads with MiXCR, one entry per CDR3 protein. The table records 450,000 to 600,000 distinct CDR3 sequences, 25% to 35% of them present only once. The receptor's source is a human donor in good health (CMV status not recorded). Some clones in this sample may be carry-over from other donors' samples. The chain combines TRBV24-1 with TRBJ2-3; D is ambiguous. The sequenced sample was cultured PBMCs, obtained from culture after CMV antigen stimulation. The CDR3 DNA reads as TGTGCCACCAGTGACCCGGGTTACACAGATACGCAGTATTTT. Protein: CATSDPGYTDTQYF.